These 28 T cell receptor beta chains share one sample of origin, sequenced in a study of cytomegalovirus exposure and HLA in healthy donors. The PCR ran on 60 Vbeta and 13 Jbeta primers. TCRdb's copy holds only in-frame clones and misses some; the assay was immunoSEQ multiplex PCR. The data hold around 130,000 clones, with about 8.6% observed a single time. The sequenced sample consisted of PBMCs. The receptors derive from a woman between 35 and 50 years old in good health and CMV-seropositive.

This chain links TRBV7-9 with TRBJ1-2, with 9 bases lining up with TRBD1. The CDR3 extends over 17 amino acids. Germline V lookup: CDR1 SEHNR, CDR2 FQNEAQ (reference sequence). Germline trimming cut 7 bases from V and 5 bases from J; bases unmatched to any gene: 17. CDR3 DNA: TGTGCCAGCAACCCCGGGACAGGGACAAATCGGGTTTATGGCTACACCTTC. It codes for CASNPGTGTNRVYGYTF.

This clone has a handful of counts. This sequence joins TRBV7-9 and TRBJ1-6; D perhaps matches TRBD1 (6 bases). Trimming took off 3 bases at V and 9 bases at J, with 12 bases between the two ends. The CDR3 sequence is 14 residues long. CDR1 is SEHNR and CDR2 is FQNEAQ in the germline V gene (reference sequence). As DNA, the CDR3 is TGTGCCAGCAGCTTTCCAGGGGAGAGTTCACCCCTCCACTTT. Its translation is CASSFPGESSPLHF. Variable domain in full (rest from reference TRBV7-9 and TRBJ1-6): DTGVSQNPRHKITKRGQNVTFRCDPISEHNRLYWYRQTLGQGPEFLTYFQNEAQLEKSRLLSDRFSAERPKGSFSTLEIQRTEQGDSAMYLCASSFPGESSPLHFGNGTRLTVT.

The chain joins TRBV7-6 to TRBJ1-1, with TRBD1 matching 7 bases. The germline V gene has CDR1 SGHVS and CDR2 FNYEAQ. Trimming took 5 bases from V and 2 from J; bases not matched to a gene: 5. This CDR3 is built from 14 residues. Written as DNA, the CDR3 is TGTGCCAGCAGCGTTCGACAGGGAAACACTGAAGCTTTCTTT. Residues: CASSVRQGNTEAFF.

V usage is TRBV2 and J usage is TRBJ1-4; weak D call: TRBD1 (6 bases). The CDR3 extends over 17 amino acids. Germline V gives CDR1 SNHLY, CDR2 FYNNEI. Trimming took off 3 bases at V and 0 bases at J, with 14 bases between the two ends. The CDR3 DNA reads TGTGCCAGCAGTGATATGGGGACAACCTCAACTAATGAAAAACTGTTTTTT. It yields the protein CASSDMGTTSTNEKLFF.

The J gene is TRBJ2-1, the V gene TRBV14; D not resolved. This CDR3 region has 16 residues. The germline gives CDR1 SGHDN, CDR2 FVKESK. The germline V and J ends were trimmed by 0 bases and 8 bases, with 17 bases remaining between them. The CDR3 sequence is CASSQERISPYDEQFF. The CDR3 nucleotides read TGTGCCAGCAGCCAAGAAAGAATTTCCCCCTATGATGAGCAGTTCTTC.

This clone was recorded a few times. The chain links TRBV28 to TRBJ1-4; TRBD1 matches 9 bases. The CDR3 is 15 residues long. V lost 8 bases and J lost 0; bases outside the gene matches: 4. Germline CDR1 MDHEN, CDR2 SYDVKM. CDR3 in amino acids: CASGQGIATNEKLFF. CDR3 coding DNA: TGTGCCAGCGGACAGGGGATTGCAACTAATGAAAAACTGTTTTTT.

This clone has more than one count but fewer than ten. V gene TRBV19 combines with J gene TRBJ1-5; weak D call: TRBD1 (6 bases). Germline CDR1 is LNHDA and CDR2 is SQIVND (reference sequence). The CDR3 runs 15 residues. With 1 base removed from V and 2 bases from J, the gap between germline ends came to 9 bases. The CDR3 sequence is CASSIVGGRNQPQHF. The CDR3 coding sequence is TGTGCCAGTAGTATAGTAGGGGGTCGCAATCAGCCCCAGCATTTT.

The chain employs TRBV6-6 and TRBJ2-1; TRBD1 matches at 9 bases. J lost 9 bases, V lost 2 bases, and 8 bases had no gene match. Germline loops: CDR1 MNHNY, CDR2 SVGAGI (reference sequence). The CDR3 contains 15 residues. DNA for the CDR3: TGTGCCAGCAGTTACGAGGGACAGGGTTATGGTGAGCAGTTCTTC. Amino acid sequence: CASSYEGQGYGEQFF.

This clone was found a few times. The chain couples TRBV28 to TRBJ1-5; D call uncertain. The V end lost 7 bases, the J end lost 2 bases, and 6 bases lay between the germline ends. CDR3 size: 12 residues. CDR1 MDHEN and CDR2 SYDVKM come from the germline V gene. Here the CDR3 DNA reads TGTGCCAGCAAGCTGGGCAATCAGCCCCAGCATTTT. The encoded protein is CASKLGNQPQHF.

This clone was detected a few times. V is TRBV7-8 and J is TRBJ2-5, with 7 positions matching TRBD2. This CDR3 spans 16 amino acids. Trimming at V came to 5 bases and at J to 2 bases, leaving 11 bases not matched to a gene. Per germline, CDR1 SGHVS and CDR2 FQNEAQ. Here the CDR3 DNA reads TGTGCCAGCAGCCCATCTCTAGCGGCCTTACAAGAGACCCAGTACTTC. It codes for CASSPSLAALQETQYF.

V and J are TRBV18 and TRBJ1-1; perhaps TRBD1 as D (6 bases). Germline CDR1 KGHSH, CDR2 LQKENI. CDR3 length equals 15 residues. The V and J ends lost 8 bases and 7 bases respectively, with 23 bases between them. Here the CDR3 reads CASTRTSADRGEAFF. CDR3 DNA: TGTGCCAGCACCCGAACGAGCGCGGACAGAGGTGAAGCTTTCTTT.

In this sample, this clone turned up a few times. The chain has TRBV4-1 and TRBJ2-1; 8 bases are a match to TRBD2. The CDR3 is 15 amino acids. V lost 1 base and J lost 4; bases outside the gene matches: 3. Germline loops: CDR1 MGHRA, CDR2 YSYEKL. Here the CDR3 DNA reads TGCGCCAGCAGCCAAGTGGCGGGGGGTTACAATGAGCAGTTCTTC. Its protein product is CASSQVAGGYNEQFF.

This chain connects TRBV7-6 to TRBJ1-5; the match to TRBD1 covers 9 bases. This CDR3 contains 15 residues. The junction had 4 bases not matched to a gene; V was cut back by 5 bases and J by 2 bases. Per germline, CDR1 SGHVS and CDR2 FNYEAQ. This chain's CDR3 is CASSTRTGGNQPQHF. The CDR3 DNA is TGTGCCAGCAGCACTCGGACAGGGGGCAATCAGCCCCAGCATTTT.

J is TRBJ1-6 and V is TRBV5-1; 7 positions match TRBD1. The CDR3 consists of 17 residues. With V trimmed by 1 base and J by 5 bases, 9 bases remained unmatched. CDR1 and CDR2 from the germline V gene are SGHRS and YFSETQ. Here the CDR3 DNA reads TGCGCCAGCAGCTTGCGGCCCCCCGGGACAGATAATTCACCCCTCCACTTT. The encoded protein is CASSLRPPGTDNSPLHF. Full variable domain (missing parts from reference TRBV5-1 and TRBJ1-6): KAGVTQTPRYLIKTRGQQVTLSCSPISGHRSVSWYQQTPGQGLQFLFEYFSETQRNKGNFPGRFSGRQFSNSRSEMNVSTLELGDSALYLCASSLRPPGTDNSPLHFGNGTRLTVT.

This clone was picked up a small number of times. This chain joins TRBV25-1 and TRBJ2-2; no clear D gene. Trimming removed 4 bases from V and 2 bases from J, with 2 bases in between. CDR1 is MGHDK, CDR2 SYGVNS, per germline. This CDR3 is 12 amino acids long. The DNA of the CDR3 is TGTGCCAGCAGTGTAAACACCGGGGAGCTGTTTTTT. It translates to CASSVNTGELFF.

V is TRBV4-1 and J is TRBJ2-7; D perhaps matches TRBD2 (5 bases). The CDR3 has 15 residues. Germline CDR1 MGHRA, CDR2 YSYEKL. V shed 2 bases and J shed 2 bases, with 13 bases lying between them. CDR3 protein: CASSQSPGGTYEQYF. CDR3 nucleotides: TGCGCCAGCAGCCAATCGCCAGGAGGAACCTACGAGCAGTACTTC.

This clone was counted between two and nine times. The rearrangement links TRBV6-6 to TRBJ2-1, with D maybe TRBD2 (6 bases). Per germline, CDR1 MNHNY and CDR2 SVGAGI (reference sequence). The ends were cut back, 2 bases at V and 1 base at J, with 6 bases in the middle. The CDR3 is 14 residues long. CDR3 in DNA: TGTGCCAGCAGTTACGGGGGGTCCTACAATGAGCAGTTCTTC. This codes for CASSYGGSYNEQFF.

Ten or more counts support this clone. The chain is built from TRBV6-1 and TRBJ2-7; TRBD1 matches 11 bases. The J segment lost 3 bases and the V segment lost 2 bases, leaving 3 bases of the junction unmatched. CDR1 MNHNS and CDR2 SASEGT come from the germline V gene. The CDR3 contains 15 residues. CDR3 region: CASSESGTGGYEQYF. CDR3 sequence (DNA): TGTGCCAGCAGTGAAAGTGGGACAGGGGGCTACGAGCAGTACTTC.

This rearrangement joins TRBV10-3 to TRBJ2-5; TRBD1 matches 9 bases. Looked up from germline, CDR1 is ENHRY and CDR2 is SYGVKD. V shed 3 bases, J shed 4 bases, and the junction held 3 bases outside the gene matches. The CDR3 runs 14 residues. In DNA form, the CDR3 reads TGTGCCATCAGTGATACAGGGGGCTCAGAGACCCAGTACTTC. This translates into CAISDTGGSETQYF.

This clone has more than one count but fewer than ten. The genes are TRBV7-9 and TRBJ2-3; 8 bases are a match to TRBD1. The CDR3 has 15 amino acids. Looked up from germline, CDR1 is SEHNR and CDR2 is FQNEAQ (reference sequence). The V and J ends lost 5 bases and 3 bases, in that order; junction bases with no gene match: 7. The CDR3 DNA is TGTGCCAGCAGCCCGAGACAGGGGAGGACAGATACGCAGTATTTT. It encodes CASSPRQGRTDTQYF. The full variable domain, completed using reference TRBV7-9 and TRBJ2-3, is DTGVSQNPRHKITKRGQNVTFRCDPISEHNRLYWYRQTLGQGPEFLTYFQNEAQLEKSRLLSDRFSAERPKGSFSTLEIQRTEQGDSAMYLCASSPRQGRTDTQYFGPGTRLTVL.

In its sample, this clone was seen a few times. An end of the junction does not agree with germline; a read error may underlie this. The chain links TRBV6-1 to TRBJ1-2; D unresolved. Germline CDR1 and CDR2: MNHNS and SASEGT. This CDR3 contains 17 residues. As DNA, the CDR3 is TGTGCCAGCGGTGAACCGAAACAGCAGTACAGTAACTATGGCTACACCTTC. It translates to CASGEPKQQYSNYGYTF.

This clone was seen a few times. V and J are TRBV30 and TRBJ1-1, with 7 bases that match TRBD1. This CDR3 has 13 residues. Germline lookup yields CDR1 GTSNPN and CDR2 SVGIG (reference sequence). The V gene end was trimmed by 1 base and the J gene end by 11 bases; junction bases not matched to a gene: 10. DNA of the CDR3: TGTGCCTGGAGTGGGACAGGCTATGCGAAGGCTTTCTTT. The encoded protein is CAWSGTGYAKAFF.

This chain joins TRBV14 and TRBJ2-1; 9 bases fit TRBD1. The ends lost 4 bases at V and 6 bases at J; junction bases unmatched: 7. There are 15 residues in the CDR3. CDR1 and CDR2 (germline): SGHDN, FVKESK. The CDR3 coding sequence is TGTGCCAGCAGCCCACGTTGGACAGGGGCCAATGAGCAGTTCTTC. Protein product: CASSPRWTGANEQFF.

This clone was seen a few times. CDR3 sequence: CASSFGGARGYTF. The CDR3 coding sequence is TGTGCCAGCAGCTTTGGGGGCGCTCGGGGCTACACCTTC. The rearrangement uses TRBV7-9 and TRBJ1-2; D may be TRBD1 (6 bases). The CDR3 is made up of 13 amino acids. Germline CDR1 and CDR2: SEHNR and FQNEAQ (reference sequence). V was cut by 3 bases and J by 8 bases, with 13 bases left in between.

The sample holds a few counts of this clone. The J gene is TRBJ2-5, the V gene TRBV5-6; 7 positions match TRBD1. The end of the DNA aligns better with TRBJ2-7, so the J call may be wrong. CDR1 SGHDT and CDR2 YYEEEE come from the germline V gene. The CDR3 has 16 residues. The CDR3 sequence is CASSQYGQAPSYEQYF. The CDR3, as DNA: TGTGCCAGCAGCCAGTACGGACAGGCGCCCTCCTACGAGCAGTACTTC.

This clone showed up just a few times. The rearrangement links TRBV28 to TRBJ2-5; D call uncertain. Trimming left V 5 bases short and J 1 base short, with 8 bases between. The CDR3 covers 13 residues. CDR1 and CDR2 (germline): MDHEN, SYDVKM. The CDR3: CASSLSSQETQYF. In DNA, the CDR3 is TGTGCCAGCAGTCTTTCCAGCCAAGAGACCCAGTACTTC.

The genes are TRBV29-1 and TRBJ1-3, with D hard to call. The CDR3 length is 11 residues. Germline V gives CDR1 SQVTM, CDR2 ANQGSEA. CDR3 region: CCALSGNTIYF. The CDR3 DNA is TGCTGTGCACTCTCTGGAAACACCATATATTTT.

This clone has a handful of counts. CDR3 protein: CASSSRTGGSYGYTF. CDR3 sequence (DNA): TGTGCCAGCAGCTCCCGGACAGGGGGAAGCTATGGCTACACCTTC. The gene calls are TRBV7-2 and TRBJ1-2; TRBD1 aligns across 10 bases. The trim removed 4 bases at V and 4 bases at J, leaving 6 bases unmatched. Germline lookup yields CDR1 SGHTA and CDR2 FQGNSA. The CDR3 sequence is 15 residues long.